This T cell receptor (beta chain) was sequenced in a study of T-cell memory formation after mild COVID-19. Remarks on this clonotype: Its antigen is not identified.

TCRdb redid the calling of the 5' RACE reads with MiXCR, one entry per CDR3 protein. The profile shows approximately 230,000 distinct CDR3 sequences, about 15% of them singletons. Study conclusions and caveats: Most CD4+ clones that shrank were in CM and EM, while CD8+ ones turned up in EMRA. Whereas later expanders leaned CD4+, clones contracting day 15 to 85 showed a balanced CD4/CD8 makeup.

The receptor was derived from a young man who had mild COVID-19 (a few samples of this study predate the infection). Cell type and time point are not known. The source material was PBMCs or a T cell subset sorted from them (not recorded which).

CDR3 nucleotides: TGTGCCAGCAGCCCCGGGGCCGCAGATACGCAGTATTTT. Translation: CASSPGAADTQYF. V is TRBV7-3 and J is TRBJ2-3; D tentatively fits TRBD1 or TRBD2 (5 bases each). The V and J ends lost 5 bases and 4 bases respectively, with 10 bases between them. Germline-derived CDR1 and CDR2 are SGHTA and FQGTGA. The CDR3 has 13 residues.